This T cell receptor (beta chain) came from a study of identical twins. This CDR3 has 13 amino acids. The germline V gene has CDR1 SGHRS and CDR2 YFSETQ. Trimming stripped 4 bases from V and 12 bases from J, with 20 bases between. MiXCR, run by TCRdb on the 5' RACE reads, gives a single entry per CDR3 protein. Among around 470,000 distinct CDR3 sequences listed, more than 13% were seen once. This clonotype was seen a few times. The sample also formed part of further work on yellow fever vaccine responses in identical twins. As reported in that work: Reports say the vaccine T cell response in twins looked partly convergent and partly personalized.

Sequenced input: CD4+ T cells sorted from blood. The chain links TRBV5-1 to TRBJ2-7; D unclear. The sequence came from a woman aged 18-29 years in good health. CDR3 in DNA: TGCGCCAGCAGCCCCGAACACCCACCAGTTTTGTACTTC. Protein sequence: CASSPEHPPVLYF.